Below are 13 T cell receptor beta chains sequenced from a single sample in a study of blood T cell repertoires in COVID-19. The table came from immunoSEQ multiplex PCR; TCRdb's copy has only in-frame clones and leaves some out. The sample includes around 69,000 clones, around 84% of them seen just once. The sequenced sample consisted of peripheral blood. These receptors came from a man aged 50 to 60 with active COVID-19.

The CDR3 here is CASRREGMYNEQFF. The CDR3 DNA follows: TGTGCCAGCAGGCGGGAGGGGATGTACAATGAGCAGTTCTTC. The J gene is TRBJ2-1, the V gene TRBV11-3, with 9 bases that match TRBD2. V gave up 6 bases and J gave up 4 bases; unmatched junction bases: 4. Germline V gene lookup returns CDR1 SGHNT and CDR2 YENEEA. The CDR3 extends over 14 amino acids.

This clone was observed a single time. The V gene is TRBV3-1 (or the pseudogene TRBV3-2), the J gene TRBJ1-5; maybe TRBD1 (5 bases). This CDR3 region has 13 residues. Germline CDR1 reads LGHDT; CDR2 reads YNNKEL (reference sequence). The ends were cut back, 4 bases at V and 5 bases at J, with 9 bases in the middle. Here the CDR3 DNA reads TGTGCCAGCAGCCGACAGCTGTATCAGCCCCAGCATTTT. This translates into CASSRQLYQPQHF.

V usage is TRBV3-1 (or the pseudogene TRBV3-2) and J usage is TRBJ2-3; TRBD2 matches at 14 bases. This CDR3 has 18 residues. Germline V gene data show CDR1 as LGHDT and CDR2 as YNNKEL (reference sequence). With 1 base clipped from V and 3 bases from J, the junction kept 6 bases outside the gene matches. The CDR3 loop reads CASSQVSGTSGRTDTQYF. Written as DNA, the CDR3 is TGTGCCAGCAGCCAAGTATCAGGGACTAGCGGGAGAACAGATACGCAGTATTTT.

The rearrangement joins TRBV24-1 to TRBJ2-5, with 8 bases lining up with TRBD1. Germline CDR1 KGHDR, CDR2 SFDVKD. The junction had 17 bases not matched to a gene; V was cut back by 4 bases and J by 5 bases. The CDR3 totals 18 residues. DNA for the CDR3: TGTGCCACCAGTGACCCGCGTGACAGGGGATTATCGGTGGAGACCCAGTACTTC. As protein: CATSDPRDRGLSVETQYF.

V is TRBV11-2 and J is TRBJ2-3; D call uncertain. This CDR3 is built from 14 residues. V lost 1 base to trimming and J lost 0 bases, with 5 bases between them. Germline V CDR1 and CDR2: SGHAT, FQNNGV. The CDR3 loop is CASSLGHSTDTQYF. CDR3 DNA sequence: TGTGCCAGCAGCTTAGGACACAGCACAGATACGCAGTATTTT.

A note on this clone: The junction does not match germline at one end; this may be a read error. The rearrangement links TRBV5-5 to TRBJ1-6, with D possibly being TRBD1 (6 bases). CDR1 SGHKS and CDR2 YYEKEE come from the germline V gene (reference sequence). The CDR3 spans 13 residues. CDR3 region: CASSVTGQSLLHF. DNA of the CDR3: TGTGCCAGCAGCGTAACAGGGCAATCACTCCTCCACTTT.

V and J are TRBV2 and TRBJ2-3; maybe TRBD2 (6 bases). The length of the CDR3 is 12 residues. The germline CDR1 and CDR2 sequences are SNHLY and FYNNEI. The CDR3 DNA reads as TGTGCTTCGACTAGGGCAACAGATACGCAGTATTTT. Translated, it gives CASTRATDTQYF. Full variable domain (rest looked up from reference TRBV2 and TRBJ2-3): EPEVTQTPSHQVTQMGQEVILRCVPISNHLYFYWYRQILGQKVEFLVSFYNNEISEKSEIFDDQFSVERPDGSNFTLKIRSTKLEDSAMYFCASTRATDTQYFGPGTRLTVL.

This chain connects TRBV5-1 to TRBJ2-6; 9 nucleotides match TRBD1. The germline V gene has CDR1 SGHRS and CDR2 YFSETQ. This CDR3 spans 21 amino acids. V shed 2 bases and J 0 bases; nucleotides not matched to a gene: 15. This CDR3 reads CASSFRVTGTGLSSGANVLTF. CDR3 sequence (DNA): TGCGCCAGCAGCTTTCGGGTAACCGGGACAGGGCTTTCCTCTGGGGCCAACGTCCTGACTTTC.

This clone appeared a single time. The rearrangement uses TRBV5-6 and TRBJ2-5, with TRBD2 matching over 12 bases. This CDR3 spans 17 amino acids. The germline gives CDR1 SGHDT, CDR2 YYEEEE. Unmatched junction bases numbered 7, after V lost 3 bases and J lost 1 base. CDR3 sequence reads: CASSSSGLAGFQETQYF. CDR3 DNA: TGTGCCAGCAGCTCGTCCGGACTAGCGGGGTTCCAAGAGACCCAGTACTTC.

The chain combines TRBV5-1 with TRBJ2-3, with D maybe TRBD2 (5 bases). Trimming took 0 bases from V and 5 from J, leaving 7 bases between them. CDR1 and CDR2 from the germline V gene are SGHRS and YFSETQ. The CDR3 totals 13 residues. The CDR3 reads CASSLAAGDTQYF. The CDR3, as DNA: TGCGCCAGCAGCTTGGCCGCGGGAGATACGCAGTATTTT.

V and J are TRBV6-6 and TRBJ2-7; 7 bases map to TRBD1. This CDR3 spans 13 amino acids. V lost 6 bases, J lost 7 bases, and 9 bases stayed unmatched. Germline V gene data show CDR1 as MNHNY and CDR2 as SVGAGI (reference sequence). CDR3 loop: CASRNRGGDEQYV. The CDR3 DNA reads TGTGCCAGCAGGAACAGGGGCGGAGATGAGCAGTACGTC.

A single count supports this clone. The CDR3 region has the DNA TGTGCCATCGCAACAGCGGTCTACGAGCAGTACTTC. This gives the protein CAIATAVYEQYF. The gene calls are TRBV6-5 and TRBJ2-7, with D possibly TRBD2 on 5 matching bases. V was cut by 10 bases and J by 3 bases, with 13 bases left in between. CDR1 and CDR2 (germline): MNHEY, SVGAGI. The CDR3 runs 12 residues.

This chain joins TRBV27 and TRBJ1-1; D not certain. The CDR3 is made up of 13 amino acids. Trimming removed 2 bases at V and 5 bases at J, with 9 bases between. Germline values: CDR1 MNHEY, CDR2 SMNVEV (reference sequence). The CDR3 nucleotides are TGTGCCAGCAGTTTAACGACAAGGACTGAAGCTTTCTTT. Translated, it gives CASSLTTRTEAFF.